The 8 T cell receptor beta chains below come from one sample, sequenced in a study of shared clonotypes between healthy human individuals. Profiling relied on immunoSEQ multiplex PCR, and the TCRdb table lists in-frame clones only, not all of them. The sample has approximately 2,000,000 clones, about 94% seen once. Terminally differentiated effector memory CD45RA+ cells were excluded from the naive CD8 cells, which were CD45RO-negative and positively selected for CCR7. Source material: naive CD8+ T cells from PBMCs. These receptors came from a man between 18 and 35 years old in good health. Some clones in this sample may be carry-over from other donors' samples.

The rearrangement uses TRBV30 and TRBJ2-3, with 7 bases lining up with TRBD2. Unmatched junction bases numbered 6, after V lost 2 bases and J lost 4 bases. The CDR3 contains 14 residues. The germline V gene has CDR1 GTSNPN and CDR2 SVGIG (reference sequence). For the CDR3, the DNA is TGTGCCTGGAGTTCGGGACTATCTTCAGATACGCAGTATTTT. It specifies CAWSSGLSSDTQYF. The full variable domain, in which reference TRBV30 and TRBJ2-3 provide the parts outside the CDR3, is SQTIHQWPATLVQPVGSPLSLECTVEGTSNPNLYWYRQAAGRGLQLLFYSVGIGQISSEVPQNLSASRPQDRQFILSSKKLLLSDSGFYLCAWSSGLSSDTQYFGPGTRLTVL.

As for this clone: Other nucleotide sequences from this sample produce the same CDR3. The rearrangement links TRBV9 to TRBJ2-2; D is ambiguous. V dropped 3 bases and J dropped 1 base, with 7 bases sitting between them. Germline V gene lookup returns CDR1 SGDLS and CDR2 YYNGEE. The CDR3 totals 14 residues. Here the CDR3 DNA reads TGTGCCAGCAGCGGTTCTAGGAACACCGGGGAGCTGTTTTTT. Amino acid sequence: CASSGSRNTGELFF.

The chain links TRBV5-4 to TRBJ2-7; D is unresolved. The CDR3 has 13 residues. The germline gives CDR1 SGHNT, CDR2 YYREEE (reference sequence). V lost 1 base, J lost 7 bases, and 12 bases lay in between. The CDR3 region is CASSLLPESEQYF. DNA for the CDR3: TGTGCCAGCAGCTTGCTTCCGGAATCGGAGCAGTACTTC.

The CDR3 DNA sequence: TGTGCCAGCAGCTTAGGGCCGGGAGGGCCAATCACCGGGGAGCTGTTTTTT. This gives the protein CASSLGPGGPITGELFF. This chain links TRBV7-8 with TRBJ2-2, with 8 nucleotides matching TRBD2. After removal of 1 base from V and 4 bases from J, the junction contained 8 bases not matched to a gene. Germline lookup yields CDR1 SGHVS and CDR2 FQNEAQ. The CDR3 runs to 17 residues.

This clone was picked up one time. The V call is TRBV5-1, the J call TRBJ2-1, with 9 bases fitting TRBD2. Trimming cost V 4 bases and J 4 bases; bases outside gene matches: 12. Germline CDR1 is SGHRS and CDR2 is YFSETQ. This CDR3 has 17 amino acids. The CDR3 coding sequence is TGCGCCAGCAGCATAATAGCGGGAGATCGTGGTTACAATGAGCAGTTCTTC. Encoded protein: CASSIIAGDRGYNEQFF.

This sequence joins TRBV4-1 and TRBJ1-5, with D perhaps TRBD1 (5 bases). The ends were cut back, 2 bases at V and 1 base at J, with 12 bases in the middle. The CDR3 length is 16 residues. Germline V CDR1 and CDR2: MGHRA, YSYEKL. CDR3 protein: CASSQRPGLSNQPQHF. CDR3 coding DNA: TGCGCCAGCAGCCAAAGACCGGGACTGAGCAATCAGCCCCAGCATTTT.

J is TRBJ1-2 and V is TRBV28; maybe TRBD1 (6 bases). Germline loops: CDR1 MDHEN, CDR2 SYDVKM. The V gene lost 3 bases and the J gene lost 0 bases, with 17 bases spanning the gap. This CDR3 comprises 17 residues. The CDR3 nucleotides read TGTGCCAGCAGTTTTGGGGGCAGGGGATCCCCTAACTATGGCTACACCTTC. Protein product: CASSFGGRGSPNYGYTF.

The chain is built from TRBV9 and TRBJ2-1; D remains ambiguous. Germline values: CDR1 SGDLS, CDR2 YYNGEE. Trimming left V 4 bases short and J 0 bases short, with 11 bases between. This CDR3 has 15 residues. This chain's CDR3 is CASSLWLSSYNEQFF. The CDR3 nucleotides read TGTGCCAGCAGCCTTTGGCTTAGCTCCTACAATGAGCAGTTCTTC.